This T cell receptor (beta chain) originates from a study of T-cell memory formation after mild COVID-19. TCRdb reanalysed the 5' RACE reads using MiXCR and keeps one entry per CDR3 protein. The top ten clones hold around 13% of a sample with 450,000 to 700,000 distinct CDR3 sequences, 15% to 20% of them seen once. Sequenced input: PBMCs or a T cell subset sorted from them (not recorded which). The origin of this receptor is an adult woman who had mild COVID-19 (a few samples of this study predate the infection). Cell type and time point are not known.

The CDR3 loop reads CAISESGGAAYNEQFF. In DNA, the CDR3 is TGTGCCATCAGTGAGTCGGGGGGGGCCGCCTACAATGAGCAGTTCTTC. V and J are TRBV10-3 and TRBJ2-1; possibly TRBD2 for D (7 bases). Deletions cut 0 bases from V and 2 bases from J, with 11 bases between. Germline lookup yields CDR1 ENHRY and CDR2 SYGVKD. The CDR3 extends over 16 amino acids.